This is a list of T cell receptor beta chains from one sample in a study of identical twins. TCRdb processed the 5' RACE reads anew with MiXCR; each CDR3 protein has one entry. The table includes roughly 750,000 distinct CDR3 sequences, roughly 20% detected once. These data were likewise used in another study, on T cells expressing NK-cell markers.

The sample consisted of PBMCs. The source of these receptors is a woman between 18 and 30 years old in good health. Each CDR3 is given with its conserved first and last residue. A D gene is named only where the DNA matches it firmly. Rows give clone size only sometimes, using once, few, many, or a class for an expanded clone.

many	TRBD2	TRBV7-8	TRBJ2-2	CASSYLQGLAGNTGELFF	TGTGCCAGCAGCTATCTTCAAGGACTAGCGGGGAACACCGGGGAGCTGTTTTTT
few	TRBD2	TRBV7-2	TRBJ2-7	CASSLHWDYTYEQYF	TGTGCCAGCAGCTTACATTGGGACTATACCTACGAGCAGTACTTC
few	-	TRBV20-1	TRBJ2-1	CSALPLAESYNEQFF	TGCAGTGCTCTCCCTTTAGCGGAATCCTACAATGAGCAGTTCTTC
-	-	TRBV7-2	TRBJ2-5	CASSLNLRGGETQYF	TGTGCCAGCAGCTTGAACCTTAGAGGGGGAGAGACCCAGTACTTC
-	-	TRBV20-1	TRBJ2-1	CSARTGLYNEQFF	TGCAGTGCTAGGACAGGACTGTACAATGAGCAGTTCTTC
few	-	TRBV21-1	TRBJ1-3	CASSKRRESGNTIYF	TGTGCCAGCAGCAAAAGAAGGGAGTCCGGAAACACCATATATTTT
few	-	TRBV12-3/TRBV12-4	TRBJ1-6	CASSLKTKHSPLHF	TGTGCCAGCAGTTTAAAGACTAAGCATTCACCCCTCCACTTT
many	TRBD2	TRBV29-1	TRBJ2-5	CSVDPRLAGVETQYF	TGCAGCGTCGACCCCAGACTAGCGGGGGTAGAGACCCAGTACTTC
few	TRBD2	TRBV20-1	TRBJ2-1	CSAGPSGMGNEQFF	TGCAGTGCTGGACCTAGCGGGATGGGCAATGAGCAGTTCTTC
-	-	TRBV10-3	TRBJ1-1	CAISEFRGVWTEAFF	TGTGCCATCAGTGAGTTTCGGGGAGTTTGGACTGAAGCTTTCTTT
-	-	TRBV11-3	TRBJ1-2	CASQGSLGNYGYTF	TGTGCCTCTCAGGGGTCGTTGGGGAACTATGGCTACACCTTC
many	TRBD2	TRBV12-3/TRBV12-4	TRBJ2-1	CASNLVSGKGEQFF	TGTGCCAGCAATTTAGTCAGCGGGAAGGGTGAGCAGTTCTTC
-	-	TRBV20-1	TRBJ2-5	CSARVVGQETQYF	TGCAGTGCTAGAGTGGTCGGTCAAGAGACCCAGTACTTC
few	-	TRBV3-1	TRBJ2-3	CASSPSPADTQYF	TGTGCCAGCAGCCCCTCCCCTGCAGATACGCAGTATTTT
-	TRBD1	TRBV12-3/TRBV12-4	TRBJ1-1	CASNSQGRNTEAFF	TGTGCCAGCAATTCACAGGGGCGGAACACTGAAGCTTTCTTT
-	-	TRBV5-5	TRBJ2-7	CASSPDSAYEQYF	TGTGCCAGCAGCCCGGACAGCGCCTACGAGCAGTACTTC
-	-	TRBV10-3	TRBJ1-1	CAIAKKGGNTEAFF	TGTGCCATCGCTAAGAAAGGTGGAAACACTGAAGCTTTCTTT
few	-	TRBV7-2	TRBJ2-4	CASSLYERLTF	TGTGCCAGCAGCTTATACGAGCGGCTTACGTTC
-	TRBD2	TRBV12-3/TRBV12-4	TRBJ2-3	CASTRGTSGSADTQYF	TGTGCCAGCACCCGTGGGACTAGCGGGAGTGCAGATACGCAGTATTTT
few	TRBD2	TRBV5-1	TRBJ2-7	CASSSGGYRSYEQYF	TGCGCCAGCAGTAGCGGGGGATACAGGTCCTACGAGCAGTACTTC
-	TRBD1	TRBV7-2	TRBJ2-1	CASSSSGTVHGNEQFF	TGTGCCAGCAGTTCCTCGGGGACAGTCCACGGGAATGAGCAGTTCTTC
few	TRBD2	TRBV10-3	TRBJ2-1	CAISDRLAGAREQFF	TGTGCCATCAGTGACCGTTTAGCGGGAGCCCGAGAGCAGTTCTTC
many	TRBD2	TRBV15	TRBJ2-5	CATSLRGGGETQYF	TGTGCCACCAGCTTGCGGGGGGGCGGAGAGACCCAGTACTTC
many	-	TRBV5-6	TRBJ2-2	CASSRTGELFF	TGTGCCAGCAGCCGGACCGGGGAGCTGTTTTTT
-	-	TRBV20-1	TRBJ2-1	CSARDSRQGGHHNEQFF	TGCAGTGCTAGAGATTCGAGACAGGGAGGGCACCACAATGAGCAGTTCTTC
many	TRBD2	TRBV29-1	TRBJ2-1	CSVRGTSIDNEQFF	TGCAGCGTGAGGGGGACTAGCATTGACAATGAGCAGTTCTTC
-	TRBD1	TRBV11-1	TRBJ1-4	CASSPRRFPGTGDEKLFF	TGTGCCAGCAGCCCCCGAAGATTCCCCGGGACAGGGGACGAAAAACTGTTTTTT
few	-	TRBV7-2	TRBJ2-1	CASSLNYNNEQFF	TGTGCCAGCAGCTTAAACTACAACAATGAGCAGTTCTTC